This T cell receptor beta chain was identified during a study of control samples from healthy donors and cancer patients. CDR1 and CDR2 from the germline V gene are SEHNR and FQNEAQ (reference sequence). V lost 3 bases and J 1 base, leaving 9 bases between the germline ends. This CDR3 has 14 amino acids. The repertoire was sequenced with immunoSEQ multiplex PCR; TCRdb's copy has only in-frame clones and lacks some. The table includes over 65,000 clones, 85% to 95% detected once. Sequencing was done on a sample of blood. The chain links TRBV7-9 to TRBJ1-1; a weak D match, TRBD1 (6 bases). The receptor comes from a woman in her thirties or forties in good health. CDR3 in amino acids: CASSLSGANTEAFF. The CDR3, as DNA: TGTGCCAGCAGCTTGTCAGGGGCGAACACTGAAGCTTTCTTT.